This TCR beta chain was captured by sequencing in a study of neurological immune-mediated disorders. Unsorted libraries were generated from 2 million PBMCs. These cells had been stored in RNAlater at -80 C. Study conclusions and caveats: Whereas HTLV-1-associated myelopathy showed the most TCR clonal expansion, multiple sclerosis showed the least, with levels below those of healthy controls.

Concerning this clonotype itself: Its antigen is as yet unknown. Just one base apart from a much larger clone, this may be a read error.

The germline CDR1 and CDR2 sequences are SGHDT and YYEEEE. There are 15 residues in the CDR3. Template-switch 5'RACE cDNA synthesis added a 10-nucleotide unique molecular identifier. TCRdb reanalysed the 5' RACE reads using MiXCR and keeps one entry per CDR3 protein. The sample lists tens of thousands of distinct CDR3 sequences, about a sixth occurring once. Sequences were obtained from PBMCs. The receptor comes from a woman between 35 and 50 years old in good health. The chain carries TRBV5-6 and TRBJ1-5; perhaps TRBD1 as D (6 bases). For the CDR3, the DNA is TGTGCCAACAGCTTCGGGGGGGCGCATGGTCAGCCCCAGCATTTT. It yields the protein CANSFGGAHGQPQHF.